These T cell receptor beta chains were read from a single sample in a study of beta chain features in type 1 diabetes. Clones were sequenced by immunoSEQ multiplex PCR, and TCRdb holds only the in-frame ones, with some missing. The sample consists of 900,000 or so clones, roughly a sixth of them appearing once. Specimen: naive CD4+ T cells from blood. The receptors derive from a woman aged 18-29 years in good health. Each CDR3 is given with its conserved first and last residue. Fields, in order: D gene, clone size, V gene, J gene, CDR3 DNA, CDR3 protein. The D gene is left open where the match is weak. Rows may omit the clone size; those that give it use once, few, many or a size class.

D gene: NA; clone size: NA; V gene: TRBV21-1; J gene: TRBJ1-1; CDR3 DNA: TGTGCCAGCAGCGAATCGGGGAGCAACACTGAAGCTTTCTTT; CDR3 protein: CASSESGSNTEAFF
D gene: NA; clone size: few; V gene: TRBV29-1; J gene: TRBJ2-2; CDR3 DNA: TGCAGCGCTAGACAGAGGGGGAACACCGGGGAGCTGTTTTTT; CDR3 protein: CSARQRGNTGELFF
D gene: TRBD2; clone size: few; V gene: TRBV7-2; J gene: TRBJ2-7; CDR3 DNA: TGTGCCAGCAGCCGGGGACTAGCGGGAGTTACGTCCTACGAGCAGTACTTC; CDR3 protein: CASSRGLAGVTSYEQYF
D gene: NA; clone size: NA; V gene: TRBV7-3; J gene: TRBJ1-2; CDR3 DNA: TGTGCCAGCAGCTTATCAAATGGAGGCGGCTACACCTTC; CDR3 protein: CASSLSNGGGYTF
D gene: NA; clone size: NA; V gene: TRBV7-9; J gene: TRBJ1-1; CDR3 DNA: TGTGCCAGCAGGCTAACCACTGAAGCTTTCTTT; CDR3 protein: CASRLTTEAFF
D gene: TRBD1; clone size: few; V gene: TRBV9; J gene: TRBJ1-4; CDR3 DNA: TGTGCCAGCAGCGTCACCGGGACAGGGGGTGAAAAACTGTTTTTT; CDR3 protein: CASSVTGTGGEKLFF
D gene: NA; clone size: NA; V gene: TRBV7-9; J gene: TRBJ2-4; CDR3 DNA: TGTGCCAGCAGCCTAGCCGGCGGGGTTGGCATTCAGTACTTC; CDR3 protein: CASSLAGGVGIQYF
D gene: NA; clone size: NA; V gene: TRBV5-1; J gene: TRBJ2-2; CDR3 DNA: TGCGCCAGCAGCGCCCTTGCGAACACCGGGGAGCTGTTTTTT; CDR3 protein: CASSALANTGELFF
D gene: NA; clone size: NA; V gene: TRBV27; J gene: TRBJ2-3; CDR3 DNA: TGTGCCAGCAGCTATAAGACTGGAGATACGCAGTATTTT; CDR3 protein: CASSYKTGDTQYF
D gene: TRBD2; clone size: few; V gene: TRBV5-6; J gene: TRBJ2-5; CDR3 DNA: TGTGCCAGCAGCTTTCGTCCTAGCGGGAGCTTCGGGGAGACCCAGTACTTC; CDR3 protein: CASSFRPSGSFGETQYF
D gene: TRBD1; clone size: NA; V gene: TRBV7-9; J gene: TRBJ1-4; CDR3 DNA: TGTGCCAGCAGCTACGGACAGGGGAATCTTGCAACTAATGAAAAACTGTTTTTT; CDR3 protein: CASSYGQGNLATNEKLFF
D gene: TRBD1; clone size: NA; V gene: TRBV7-6; J gene: TRBJ2-7; CDR3 DNA: TGTGCCAGCAGCCCCAGGGGGCTGGGGGAGCAGTACTTC; CDR3 protein: CASSPRGLGEQYF
D gene: TRBD2; clone size: NA; V gene: TRBV5-1; J gene: TRBJ2-1; CDR3 DNA: TGCGCCAGCAGACTGGGACTAGCGGGAGGGCCACGGGACAATGAGCAGTTCTTC; CDR3 protein: CASRLGLAGGPRDNEQFF
D gene: TRBD1; clone size: NA; V gene: TRBV5-6; J gene: TRBJ2-7; CDR3 DNA: TGTGCCAGCAGCCCACGGCAGGGGGTCCGTACCTACGAGCAGTACTTC; CDR3 protein: CASSPRQGVRTYEQYF
D gene: NA; clone size: NA; V gene: TRBV15; J gene: TRBJ1-2; CDR3 DNA: TGTGCCACCAGCAGAGATGTAACGGCTGTTTATGGCTACACCTTC; CDR3 protein: CATSRDVTAVYGYTF
D gene: NA; clone size: NA; V gene: TRBV11-1; J gene: TRBJ1-1; CDR3 DNA: TGTGCCAGCGGGCCAGGGAACACTGAAGCTTTCTTT; CDR3 protein: CASGPGNTEAFF
D gene: NA; clone size: few; V gene: TRBV18; J gene: TRBJ2-3; CDR3 DNA: TGTGCCAGCTCACCTTACACGGGCGGGGACGGTACGCAGTATTTT; CDR3 protein: CASSPYTGGDGTQYF
D gene: TRBD2; clone size: NA; V gene: TRBV18; J gene: TRBJ2-1; CDR3 DNA: TGTGCCAGCTCACCACCGACTATGGCGGGAGGCAATGAGCAGTTCTTC; CDR3 protein: CASSPPTMAGGNEQFF
D gene: NA; clone size: few; V gene: TRBV5-6; J gene: TRBJ2-1; CDR3 DNA: TGTGCCAGCAGCTTTAGAGTTCGACTGCCCTCCTACAATGAGCAGTTCTTC; CDR3 protein: CASSFRVRLPSYNEQFF
D gene: TRBD2; clone size: NA; V gene: TRBV7-2; J gene: TRBJ2-7; CDR3 DNA: TGTGCCAGCACAATTGTTGCTAGCGGGCTCTCCTACGAGCAGTACTTC; CDR3 protein: CASTIVASGLSYEQYF
D gene: TRBD2; clone size: few; V gene: TRBV6-5; J gene: TRBJ2-1; CDR3 DNA: TGTGCCAGCAGTTACGGTGGTAGCGGGAACAATGAGCAGTTCTTC; CDR3 protein: CASSYGGSGNNEQFF
D gene: NA; clone size: NA; V gene: TRBV5-4; J gene: TRBJ1-1; CDR3 DNA: TGTGCCAGCAGCTGGACGGGCCAGAACACTGAAGCTTTCTTT; CDR3 protein: CASSWTGQNTEAFF
D gene: NA; clone size: few; V gene: TRBV28; J gene: TRBJ1-2; CDR3 DNA: TGTGCCAGCAGTTTCTCGGGGAATAACTATGGCTACACCTTC; CDR3 protein: CASSFSGNNYGYTF
D gene: TRBD2; clone size: few; V gene: TRBV11-2; J gene: TRBJ2-1; CDR3 DNA: TGTGCCAGCAGTACCGGGACTAGCGGGAGGGATCTCTACAATGAGCAGTTCTTC; CDR3 protein: CASSTGTSGRDLYNEQFF
D gene: NA; clone size: few; V gene: TRBV6-1; J gene: TRBJ1-1; CDR3 DNA: TGTGCCAGCACGCCCGACAGGCGGAACACTGAAGCTTTCTTT; CDR3 protein: CASTPDRRNTEAFF
D gene: TRBD2; clone size: NA; V gene: TRBV2; J gene: TRBJ2-1; CDR3 DNA: TGTGCCAGCAGGATGACTAGCGGGACGGGGTTGGGGCAGTTCTTC; CDR3 protein: CASRMTSGTGLGQFF
D gene: NA; clone size: few; V gene: TRBV18; J gene: TRBJ2-5; CDR3 DNA: TGTGCCAGCTCAAACGTGGCAGGGGCTCGGGAGACCCAGTACTTC; CDR3 protein: CASSNVAGARETQYF
D gene: NA; clone size: NA; V gene: TRBV7-2; J gene: TRBJ1-1; CDR3 DNA: TGTGCCAGCAGCTTAAGGCTGACTGAAGCTTTCTTT; CDR3 protein: CASSLRLTEAFF
D gene: TRBD1; clone size: NA; V gene: TRBV14; J gene: TRBJ2-1; CDR3 DNA: TGTGCCAGCAGCCGGCGGACAGGGCAATTCTTC; CDR3 protein: CASSRRTGQFF
D gene: TRBD1; clone size: few; V gene: TRBV6-5; J gene: TRBJ1-2; CDR3 DNA: TGTGCCAGCAGTTACTCGAATACAGGGGTCTATGGCTACACCTTC; CDR3 protein: CASSYSNTGVYGYTF
D gene: NA; clone size: few; V gene: TRBV9; J gene: TRBJ2-4; CDR3 DNA: TGTGCCAGCAGCCCCCAACCAGCCAAAAACATTCAGTACTTC; CDR3 protein: CASSPQPAKNIQYF
D gene: NA; clone size: NA; V gene: TRBV2; J gene: TRBJ1-2; CDR3 DNA: TGTGCCAGCAGGGAGGCGGGGAACTATGGCTACACCTTC; CDR3 protein: CASREAGNYGYTF
D gene: NA; clone size: NA; V gene: TRBV27; J gene: TRBJ1-5; CDR3 DNA: TGTGCCAGCAGTCCAAAGCCTAATCAGCCCCAGCATTTT; CDR3 protein: CASSPKPNQPQHF
D gene: NA; clone size: NA; V gene: TRBV27; J gene: TRBJ2-1; CDR3 DNA: TGTGCCAGCAGCCAAGGGCTAGTCAGCGAGCAGTTCTTC; CDR3 protein: CASSQGLVSEQFF
D gene: NA; clone size: NA; V gene: TRBV15; J gene: TRBJ2-1; CDR3 DNA: TGTGCCACCAGCAGACTGGGACTTCCCTACAATGAGCAGTTCTTC; CDR3 protein: CATSRLGLPYNEQFF
D gene: TRBD1; clone size: NA; V gene: TRBV7-9; J gene: TRBJ1-2; CDR3 DNA: TGTGCCAGCAGCGCCCGACAGGGTGATTATGGCTACACCTTC; CDR3 protein: CASSARQGDYGYTF
D gene: NA; clone size: few; V gene: TRBV19; J gene: TRBJ1-5; CDR3 DNA: TGTGCCAGTAGCAGGCAGGGTACGAGCAATCAGCCCCAGCATTTT; CDR3 protein: CASSRQGTSNQPQHF
D gene: NA; clone size: few; V gene: TRBV6-5; J gene: TRBJ2-5; CDR3 DNA: TGTGCCAGCAGTTACACCGGAGAGACCCAGTACTTC; CDR3 protein: CASSYTGETQYF
D gene: NA; clone size: few; V gene: TRBV7-2; J gene: TRBJ1-2; CDR3 DNA: TGTGCCAGCAGCTCCCCTCTCCAGGTTAACTATGGCTACACCTTC; CDR3 protein: CASSSPLQVNYGYTF
D gene: TRBD1; clone size: NA; V gene: TRBV29-1; J gene: TRBJ1-2; CDR3 DNA: TGCAGCGTCAGACAGGGGTGGAAGTATGGCTACACCTTC; CDR3 protein: CSVRQGWKYGYTF
D gene: NA; clone size: NA; V gene: TRBV11-3; J gene: TRBJ2-2; CDR3 DNA: TGTGCCAGCAGCCCTCGCGGAGGGGCTAGCGCGAACACCGGGGAGCTGTTTTTT; CDR3 protein: CASSPRGGASANTGELFF
D gene: NA; clone size: few; V gene: TRBV2; J gene: TRBJ1-1; CDR3 DNA: TGTGCCAGCAGTGTTAGGGTCGCGAACACTGAAGCTTTCTTT; CDR3 protein: CASSVRVANTEAFF
D gene: TRBD2; clone size: few; V gene: TRBV10-3; J gene: TRBJ2-2; CDR3 DNA: TGTGCCATCAGAAGGCGGGAGGGCCAGGGCACCGGGGAGCTGTTTTTT; CDR3 protein: CAIRRREGQGTGELFF
D gene: TRBD2; clone size: few; V gene: TRBV5-4; J gene: TRBJ2-5; CDR3 DNA: TGTGCCAGCAGCTTGGGGGGACTAGTTGGAGAGACCCAGTACTTC; CDR3 protein: CASSLGGLVGETQYF
D gene: NA; clone size: few; V gene: TRBV7-3; J gene: TRBJ2-1; CDR3 DNA: TGTGCCAGCAGCCTCCCGAGGTTCGGGATCGAGCAGTTCTTC; CDR3 protein: CASSLPRFGIEQFF
D gene: NA; clone size: few; V gene: TRBV29-1; J gene: TRBJ2-3; CDR3 DNA: TGCAGCGTTGCTGGGACACCTACTAGCACAGATACGCAGTATTTT; CDR3 protein: CSVAGTPTSTDTQYF
D gene: TRBD1; clone size: once; V gene: TRBV28; J gene: TRBJ2-7; CDR3 DNA: TGTGCCAGCAGAACAGGGGGCATTGTTTACGAGCAGTACTTC; CDR3 protein: CASRTGGIVYEQYF
D gene: TRBD1; clone size: few; V gene: TRBV19; J gene: TRBJ1-1; CDR3 DNA: TGTGCAGAGACAGGGCTCGCTGAAGCTTTCTTT; CDR3 protein: CAETGLAEAFF
D gene: TRBD2; clone size: few; V gene: TRBV4-2; J gene: TRBJ2-2; CDR3 DNA: TGTGCCAGCAGCCAGGCTAGCGGGAGAGGCACCGGGGAGCTGTTTTTT; CDR3 protein: CASSQASGRGTGELFF